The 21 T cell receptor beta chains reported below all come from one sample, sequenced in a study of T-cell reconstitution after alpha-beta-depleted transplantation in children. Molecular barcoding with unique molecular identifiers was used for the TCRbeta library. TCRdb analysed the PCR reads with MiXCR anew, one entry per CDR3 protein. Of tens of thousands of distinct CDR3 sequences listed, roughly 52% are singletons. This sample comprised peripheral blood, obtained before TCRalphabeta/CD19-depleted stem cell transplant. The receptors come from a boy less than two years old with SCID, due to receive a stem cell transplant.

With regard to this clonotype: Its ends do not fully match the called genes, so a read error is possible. The CDR3 is CASRPGLAGGYEQLF. The DNA of the CDR3 is TGTGCCAGCAGGCCAGGACTAGCGGGGGGGTATGAGCAGCTCTTC. The chain combines TRBV12-3 or TRBV12-4 with TRBJ2-1; 15 nucleotides agree with TRBD2. CDR3 length: 15 amino acids.

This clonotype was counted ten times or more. CDR3 protein: CASSTAGTNYGYTF. For the CDR3, the DNA is TGTGCCAGCAGTACCGCGGGCACCAACTATGGCTACACCTTC. The rearrangement links TRBV6-1 to TRBJ1-2; no clear D gene. V lost 5 bases and J 2 bases, leaving 12 bases between the germline ends. The CDR3 runs to 14 residues. Germline lookup yields CDR1 MNHNS and CDR2 SASEGT.

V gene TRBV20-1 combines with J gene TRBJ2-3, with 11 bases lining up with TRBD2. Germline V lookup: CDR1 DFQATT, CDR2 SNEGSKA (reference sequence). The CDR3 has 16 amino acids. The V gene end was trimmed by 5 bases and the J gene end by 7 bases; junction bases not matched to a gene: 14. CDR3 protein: CSAGPLAGGDLNTQYF. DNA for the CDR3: TGCAGTGCTGGCCCCTTAGCGGGGGGGGATCTAAATACGCAGTATTTT.

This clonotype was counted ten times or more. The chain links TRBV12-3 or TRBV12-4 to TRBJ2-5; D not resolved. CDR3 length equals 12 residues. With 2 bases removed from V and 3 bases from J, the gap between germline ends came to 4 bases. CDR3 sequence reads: CASSLREETQYF. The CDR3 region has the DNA TGTGCCAGCAGTTTACGAGAAGAGACCCAGTACTTC.

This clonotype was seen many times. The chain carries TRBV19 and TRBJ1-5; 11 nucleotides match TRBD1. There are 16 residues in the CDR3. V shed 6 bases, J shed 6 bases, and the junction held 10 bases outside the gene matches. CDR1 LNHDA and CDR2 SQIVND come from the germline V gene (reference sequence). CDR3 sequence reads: CASSRGGQGAGQPQHF. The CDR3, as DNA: TGTGCCAGTAGCCGCGGAGGACAGGGGGCAGGTCAGCCCCAGCATTTT.

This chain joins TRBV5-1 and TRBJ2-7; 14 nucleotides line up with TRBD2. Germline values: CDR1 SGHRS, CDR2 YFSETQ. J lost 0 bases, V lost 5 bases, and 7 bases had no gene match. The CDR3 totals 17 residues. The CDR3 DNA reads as TGCGCCAGCAGGGCGGGACTAGCGGGGGCCAGCTCCTACGAGCAGTACTTC. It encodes CASRAGLAGASSYEQYF.

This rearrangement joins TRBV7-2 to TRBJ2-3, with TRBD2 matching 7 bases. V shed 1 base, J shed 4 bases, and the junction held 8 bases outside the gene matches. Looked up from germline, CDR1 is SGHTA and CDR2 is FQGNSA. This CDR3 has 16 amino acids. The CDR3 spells CASSLVAASGSDTQYF. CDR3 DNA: TGTGCCAGCAGCTTAGTGGCGGCTAGCGGTTCAGATACGCAGTATTTT.

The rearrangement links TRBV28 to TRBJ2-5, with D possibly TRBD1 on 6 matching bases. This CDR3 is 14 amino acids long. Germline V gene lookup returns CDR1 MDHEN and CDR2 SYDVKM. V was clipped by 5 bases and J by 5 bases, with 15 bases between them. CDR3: CASSLTGSGETQYF. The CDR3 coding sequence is TGTGCCAGCAGTCTAACAGGGTCGGGGGAGACCCAGTACTTC.

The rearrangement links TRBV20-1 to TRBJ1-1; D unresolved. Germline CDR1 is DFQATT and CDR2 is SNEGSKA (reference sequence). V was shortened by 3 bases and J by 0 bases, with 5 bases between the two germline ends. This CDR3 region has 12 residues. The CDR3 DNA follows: TGCAGTGCTAGGCAGATGAACACTGAAGCTTTCTTT. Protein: CSARQMNTEAFF.

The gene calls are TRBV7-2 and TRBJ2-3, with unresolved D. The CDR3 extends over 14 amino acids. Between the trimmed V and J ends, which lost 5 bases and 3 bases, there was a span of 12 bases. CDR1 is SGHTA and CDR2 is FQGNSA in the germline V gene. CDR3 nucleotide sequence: TGTGCCAGCAGCCCTGGTCGGCAGACAGATACGCAGTATTTT. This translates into CASSPGRQTDTQYF.

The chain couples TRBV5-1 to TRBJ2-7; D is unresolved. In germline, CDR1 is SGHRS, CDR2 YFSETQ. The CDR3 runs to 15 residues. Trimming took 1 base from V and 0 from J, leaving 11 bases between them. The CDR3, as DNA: TGCGCCAGCAGCTTGAAGGGCTTATACTCCTACGAGCAGTACTTC. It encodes CASSLKGLYSYEQYF. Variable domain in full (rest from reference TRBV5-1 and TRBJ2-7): KAGVTQTPRYLIKTRGQQVTLSCSPISGHRSVSWYQQTPGQGLQFLFEYFSETQRNKGNFPGRFSGRQFSNSRSEMNVSTLELGDSALYLCASSLKGLYSYEQYFGPGTRLTVT.

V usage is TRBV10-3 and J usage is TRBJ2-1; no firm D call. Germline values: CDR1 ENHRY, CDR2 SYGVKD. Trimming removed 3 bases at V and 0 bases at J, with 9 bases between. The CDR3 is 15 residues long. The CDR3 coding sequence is TGTGCCATCAGTGAAAAGGGCGACTCCTACAATGAGCAGTTCTTC. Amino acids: CAISEKGDSYNEQFF.

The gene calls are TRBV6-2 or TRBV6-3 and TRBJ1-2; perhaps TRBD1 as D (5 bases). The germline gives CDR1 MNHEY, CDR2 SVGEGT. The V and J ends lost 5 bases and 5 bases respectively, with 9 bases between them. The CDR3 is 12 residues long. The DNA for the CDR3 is TGTGCCAGCAGTAATCCAGGGTATGGCTACACCTTC. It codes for CASSNPGYGYTF.

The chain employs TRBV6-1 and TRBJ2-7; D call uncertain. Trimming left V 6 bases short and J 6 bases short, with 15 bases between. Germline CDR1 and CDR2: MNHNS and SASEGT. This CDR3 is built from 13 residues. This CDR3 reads CASRSANLREQYF. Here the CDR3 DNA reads TGTGCCAGCAGATCGGCTAATCTGCGCGAGCAGTACTTC.

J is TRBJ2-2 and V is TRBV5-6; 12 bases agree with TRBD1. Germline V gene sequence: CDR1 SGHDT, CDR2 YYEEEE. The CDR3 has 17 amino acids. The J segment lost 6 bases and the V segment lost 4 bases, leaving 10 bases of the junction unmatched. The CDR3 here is CASSPFGGTGGSGELFF. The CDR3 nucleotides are TGTGCCAGCAGCCCTTTCGGCGGGACAGGGGGCTCCGGGGAGCTGTTTTTT.

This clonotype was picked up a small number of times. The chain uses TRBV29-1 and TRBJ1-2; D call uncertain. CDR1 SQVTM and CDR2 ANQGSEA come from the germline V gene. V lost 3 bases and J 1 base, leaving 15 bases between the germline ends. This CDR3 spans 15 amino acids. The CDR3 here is CSVDLTEGYNYGYTF. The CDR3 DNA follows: TGCAGCGTTGACCTCACGGAAGGGTATAACTATGGCTACACCTTC.

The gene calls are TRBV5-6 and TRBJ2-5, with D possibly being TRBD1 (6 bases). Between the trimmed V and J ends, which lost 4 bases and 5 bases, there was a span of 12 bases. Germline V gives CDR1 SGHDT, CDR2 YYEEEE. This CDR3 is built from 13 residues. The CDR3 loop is CASSPRDTETQYF. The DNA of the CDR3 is TGTGCCAGCAGCCCCCGGGACACTGAGACCCAGTACTTC.

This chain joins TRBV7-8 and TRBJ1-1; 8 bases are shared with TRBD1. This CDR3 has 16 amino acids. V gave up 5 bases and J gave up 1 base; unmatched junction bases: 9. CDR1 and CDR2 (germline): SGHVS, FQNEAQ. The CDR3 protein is CASSLQTGVKNTEAFF. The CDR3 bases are TGTGCCAGCAGCCTCCAGACAGGGGTTAAGAACACTGAAGCTTTCTTT.

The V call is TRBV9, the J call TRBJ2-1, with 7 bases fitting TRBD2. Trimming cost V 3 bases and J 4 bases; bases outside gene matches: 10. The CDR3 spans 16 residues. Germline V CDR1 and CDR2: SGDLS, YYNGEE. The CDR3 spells CASSASLAASYNEQFF. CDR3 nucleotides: TGTGCCAGCAGCGCGAGCCTAGCGGCCTCTTACAATGAGCAGTTCTTC.

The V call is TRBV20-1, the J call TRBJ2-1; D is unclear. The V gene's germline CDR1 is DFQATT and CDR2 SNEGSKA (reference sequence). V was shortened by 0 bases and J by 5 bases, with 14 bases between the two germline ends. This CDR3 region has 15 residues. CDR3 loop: CSARDRASWNNEQFF. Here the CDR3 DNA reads TGCAGTGCTAGAGATAGGGCCAGCTGGAACAATGAGCAGTTCTTC.

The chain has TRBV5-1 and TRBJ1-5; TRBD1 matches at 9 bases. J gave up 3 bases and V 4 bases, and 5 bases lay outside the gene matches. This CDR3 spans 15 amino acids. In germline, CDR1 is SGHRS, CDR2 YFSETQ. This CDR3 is CASSRTGEDNQPQHF. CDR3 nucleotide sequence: TGCGCCAGCAGCCGGACAGGGGAAGACAATCAGCCCCAGCATTTT.